The source of this T cell receptor (beta chain) is a study of T cells in narcolepsy. Method: immunoSEQ multiplex PCR; TCRdb's copy keeps in-frame clones and lacks some. The sample includes around 32,000 clones, roughly 77% of them seen just once. Comments on this clone: Its matching antigen is unknown.

Study-level results: Healthy controls reportedly lacked the autoreactive clonotypes serially found in patients' blood. Some memory CD4+ repertoires had no autoreactive clone sequences.

Trimming shortened V by 5 bases and J by 4 bases, and 10 bases separated the two germline ends. Germline V gene lookup returns CDR1 LNHDA and CDR2 SQIVND (reference sequence). This CDR3 is built from 13 residues. The chain combines TRBV19 with TRBJ2-3, with a weak D call TRBD1 (6 bases). The source is a human donor with narcolepsy. The material sequenced was CD45RA- memory CD4+ T cells from PBMCs. CDR3 amino acids: CASSLRQADTQYF. The DNA of the CDR3 is TGTGCCAGTAGTTTAAGACAGGCAGATACGCAGTATTTT.